This T cell receptor beta chain was sequenced during a study of blood T cell repertoires in COVID-19. Looked up from germline, CDR1 is LNHNV and CDR2 is YYDKDF (reference sequence). The CDR3 extends over 17 amino acids. The V gene lost 0 bases and the J gene lost 0 bases, with 12 bases spanning the gap. Repertoires were generated with immunoSEQ multiplex PCR, while TCRdb's copy carries only in-frame clones and drops some. Of under 65,000 clones in the sample, approximately 90% were seen once. This TCR derives from an elderly man with acute or convalescent COVID-19. This chain connects TRBV15 to TRBJ2-1; TRBD1 might be the D (5 bases). The sequenced sample consisted of peripheral blood. CDR3 sequence: CATSRERAGISYNEQFF. The CDR3 nucleotides are TGTGCCACCAGCAGAGAACGGGCAGGGATCTCCTACAATGAGCAGTTCTTC.